One sample yielded the 7 T cell receptor beta chains listed below, sequenced in a study of CD8 T cells in Susac syndrome. With random hexamers, reverse transcription was performed on roughly 0.45 to 1 ug of RNA. TCRdb ran MiXCR on the immunoSEQ multiplex PCR reads and lists one entry per CDR3 protein. The sample holds about 210,000 distinct CDR3 sequences, 95% seen once. Sequenced: CD4+ T cells from PBMCs. The origin of the receptors is a human donor with multiple sclerosis.

This chain connects TRBV27 to TRBJ2-1; no clear D gene. Germline V gives CDR1 MNHEY, CDR2 SMNVEV (reference sequence). V was clipped by 10 bases and J by 9 bases, with 13 bases between them. There are 11 residues in the CDR3. The CDR3 nucleotides are TGTGCCACATTATGGTGGAGTGAGCAGTTCTTC. Its translation: CATLWWSEQFF.

V and J are TRBV7-2 and TRBJ1-2, with 7 positions matching TRBD1. Trimming at V came to 5 bases and at J to 4 bases, leaving 13 bases not matched to a gene. Germline assignment: CDR1 SGHTA and CDR2 FQGNSA. The CDR3 spans 16 residues. CDR3 DNA sequence: TGTGCCAGCAGCCATGCCCCGACAGGGAATATCTATGGCTACACCTTC. Translation gives CASSHAPTGNIYGYTF. Full variable domain (outside the CDR3, taken from reference TRBV7-2 and TRBJ1-2): GAGVSQSPSNKVTEKGKDVELRCDPISGHTALYWYRQSLGQGLEFLIYFQGNSAPDKSGLPSDRFSAERTGGSVSTLTIQRTQQEDSAVYLCASSHAPTGNIYGYTFGSGTRLTVV.

The chain carries TRBV29-1 and TRBJ2-7; a possible D gene is TRBD2 (6 bases). From germline, CDR1 is SQVTM and CDR2 ANQGSEA. Between the trimmed V and J ends, which lost 4 bases and 6 bases, there was a span of 16 bases. The CDR3 is 13 amino acids. CDR3 sequence: CSVGFTRGSEQYF. In nucleotides, the CDR3 is TGCAGCGTTGGGTTTACCCGGGGGTCCGAGCAGTACTTC.

The rearrangement joins TRBV27 to TRBJ2-7; D is perhaps TRBD1 or TRBD2 (5 bases each). The V gene's germline CDR1 is MNHEY and CDR2 SMNVEV (reference sequence). Trimming left V 3 bases short and J 0 bases short, with 12 bases between. The length of the CDR3 is 15 residues. In DNA form, the CDR3 reads TGTGCCAGCAGTTTCCGGGACCGAAGCTCCTACGAGCAGTACTTC. Translating gives CASSFRDRSSYEQYF.

The chain uses TRBV19 and TRBJ2-2; D is unclear. The ends were cut back, 1 base at V and 5 bases at J, with 8 bases in the middle. The CDR3 consists of 14 residues. Germline V gene data show CDR1 as LNHDA and CDR2 as SQIVND (reference sequence). In DNA, the CDR3 is TGTGCCAGTAGTATAGGGGTCGAGACCGGGGAGCTGTTTTTT. Translating gives CASSIGVETGELFF.

The rearrangement links TRBV6-5 to TRBJ2-7, with TRBD1 matching over 9 bases. The CDR3 consists of 15 residues. Trimming cost V 2 bases and J 2 bases; bases outside gene matches: 4. Per germline, CDR1 MNHEY and CDR2 SVGAGI. The CDR3 DNA follows: TGTGCCAGCAGTTACACGACAGGGGGAACCTACGAGCAGTACTTC. Protein sequence: CASSYTTGGTYEQYF.

This clonotype was counted once. The chain couples TRBV27 to TRBJ1-1; D is ambiguous. Trimming took off 0 bases at V and 5 bases at J, with 13 bases between the two ends. Germline lookup yields CDR1 MNHEY and CDR2 SMNVEV (reference sequence). CDR3 length equals 15 residues. The CDR3 loop reads CASSLSVLPSTEAFF. The CDR3 coding sequence is TGTGCCAGCAGTTTATCGGTTCTCCCCTCAACTGAAGCTTTCTTT.